The 17 T cell receptor beta chains below were found in one sample sequenced in a study of T cells in Graves' hyperthyroidism and ophthalmopathy. The investigators amplified TCR beta CDR3 regions from RNA transcripts. During a first-round RT-PCR of the TCR CDR3, the HTBI primer set was used. Via MiXCR, TCRdb re-called the multiplex PCR reads, giving one row per CDR3 protein. The table includes over 650,000 distinct CDR3 sequences, nearly 45% detected once. Sequencing was done on a sample of peripheral blood or thyroid tissue (not recorded which). These receptors originate from an adult man with Graves' disease, either hyperthyroidism or ophthalmopathy (not recorded which).

About this clonotype itself: The DNA is left out, because the CDR3 cannot be placed on it with certainty; the CDR3 is given as TCRdb lists it. The chain recombines TRBV7-9 with TRBJ1-2; the table's D call, TRBD1, has no DNA check behind it. Germline CDR1 SEHNR, CDR2 FQNEAQ (reference sequence). The CDR3 is made up of 12 amino acids, end residues included. CDR3 residues: CASSLVGAGNTF.

This clonotype was seen many times. This chain joins TRBV10-3 and TRBJ1-1, with 8 nucleotides matching TRBD1. The V gene end was trimmed by 3 bases and the J gene end by 5 bases; junction bases not matched to a gene: 14. CDR3 length equals 17 residues. Germline-derived CDR1 and CDR2 are ENHRY and SYGVKD. The CDR3 nucleotides are TGTGCCATCAGTGACAGAGGACAGGGTCATAGGAGGACTGAAGCTTTCTTT. Residues: CAISDRGQGHRRTEAFF.

The chain recombines TRBV2 with TRBJ2-6; TRBD1 matches at 8 bases. The germline V gene has CDR1 SNHLY and CDR2 FYNNEI. The V and J ends lost 5 bases and 12 bases, in that order; junction bases with no gene match: 6. The CDR3 totals 13 residues. The CDR3 bases are TGTGCCAGCAGTCCCCGGACAGGGAGCGTCCTGACTTTC. Residues: CASSPRTGSVLTF.

In its sample, this clonotype was seen many times. This chain joins TRBV6-1 and TRBJ1-6; a possible D gene is TRBD1 (6 bases). The ends were cut back, 1 base at V and 6 bases at J, with 7 bases in the middle. The CDR3 runs to 14 residues. Per germline, CDR1 MNHNS and CDR2 SASEGT. For the CDR3, the DNA is TGTGCCAGCAGTGAAGGGACAGCTAATTCACCCCTCCACTTT. Translation: CASSEGTANSPLHF.

The V and J genes are TRBV20-1 and TRBJ2-2, with no clear D. Trimming took off 0 bases at V and 3 bases at J, with 11 bases between the two ends. The CDR3 runs to 15 residues. The V gene's germline CDR1 is DFQATT and CDR2 SNEGSKA (reference sequence). The CDR3, as DNA: TGCAGTGCTAGAGACCCGGGTGGGGACACCGGGGAGCTGTTTTTT. Its translation is CSARDPGGDTGELFF.

A note on this clonotype: A much bigger clone sits one base away, suggesting this may be a read error. The chain employs TRBV29-1 and TRBJ2-7; possible D gene TRBD2, 6 bases. V was clipped by 6 bases and J by 4 bases, with 16 bases between them. The germline V gene encodes CDR1 SQVTM and CDR2 ANQGSEA. There are 13 residues in the CDR3. The CDR3 region is CSVARDRGYEQYF. The CDR3 nucleotides are TGCAGCGTCGCGCGGGATAGAGGATACGAGCAGTACTTC.

The chain joins TRBV5-1 to TRBJ2-7; no clear D gene. V was trimmed by 4 bases and J by 7 bases, leaving 18 bases between them. Germline V gene lookup returns CDR1 SGHRS and CDR2 YFSETQ. The CDR3 spans 14 residues. The CDR3: CASSPPQQSGEQYF. CDR3 in DNA: TGCGCCAGCAGCCCTCCCCAGCAGTCTGGGGAGCAGTACTTC.

This clonotype was observed a handful of times. CDR3 sequence reads: CASSFPSGGGYEQYF. CDR3 bases: TGTGCCAGCAGCTTCCCTAGCGGGGGGGGCTACGAGCAGTACTTC. The chain couples TRBV7-2 to TRBJ2-7; 12 nucleotides line up with TRBD2. CDR1 SGHTA and CDR2 FQGNSA come from the germline V gene. Unmatched junction bases numbered 3, after V lost 3 bases and J lost 3 bases. The CDR3 is 15 residues long.

This clonotype was found a few times. This chain uses TRBV7-8 with TRBJ2-7, with a weak D call TRBD2 (6 bases). The CDR3 is made up of 18 amino acids. Between the trimmed V and J ends, which lost 0 bases and 4 bases, there was a span of 22 bases. CDR1 and CDR2 (germline): SGHVS, FQNEAQ. CDR3 coding DNA: TGTGCCAGCAGCTTAGCGGGGGTAGCGGAGGCCGCGACTTACGAGCAGTACTTC. Translation: CASSLAGVAEAATYEQYF.

The rearrangement links TRBV7-9 to TRBJ1-2; tentative D call: TRBD1 (6 bases). This CDR3 has 15 amino acids. Trimming pared 3 bases from V and 4 bases from J, leaving 15 bases between. Germline V lookup: CDR1 SEHNR, CDR2 FQNEAQ (reference sequence). The CDR3 nucleotides read TGTGCCAGCAGCTTCGTACAGGGCGCAAGCTATGGCTACACCTTC. Its translation is CASSFVQGASYGYTF.

The J gene is TRBJ1-5, the V gene TRBV5-6; TRBD1 is a possible D gene (6 bases). V dropped 0 bases and J dropped 7 bases, with 14 bases sitting between them. In germline, CDR1 is SGHDT, CDR2 YYEEEE. This CDR3 is 15 amino acids long. The CDR3 DNA sequence: TGTGCCAGCAGCTTGGGGGGGGCAGTCCGACAGCCCCAGCATTTT. It translates to CASSLGGAVRQPQHF.

This clonotype appeared once. Lacking the conserved final phenylalanine or tryptophan, this CDR3 likely reflects a read error. The J gene is TRBJ1-2, the V gene TRBV9; no clear D. Germline values: CDR1 SGDLS, CDR2 YYNGEE. V dropped 0 bases and J dropped 2 bases, with 8 bases sitting between them. The CDR3 is 14 amino acids. CDR3 in DNA: TGTGCCAGCAGCGTAGACGGGAAAAACTATGGCTACACCCTC. Protein: CASSVDGKNYGYTL.

This clonotype was counted ten times or more. The genes are TRBV29-1 and TRBJ2-5; 8 bases are shared with TRBD2. V shed 7 bases and J 7 bases; nucleotides not matched to a gene: 8. Germline V gene sequence: CDR1 SQVTM, CDR2 ANQGSEA. The CDR3 extends over 12 amino acids. CDR3 bases: TGCAGCGCCGGAGCGGGAGTAGGGACCCAGTACTTC. Its translation is CSAGAGVGTQYF.

This clonotype was detected a few times. The V gene is TRBV29-1, the J gene TRBJ1-1; 9 nucleotides agree with TRBD1. Per germline, CDR1 SQVTM and CDR2 ANQGSEA. The CDR3 is 14 amino acids. Trimming took 4 bases from V and 4 from J; bases not matched to a gene: 7. DNA of the CDR3: TGCAGCGTTGGGACAGGGGCGGTTGGCACTGAAGCTTTCTTT. Protein product: CSVGTGAVGTEAFF.

This clonotype was seen more than once but under ten times. This chain uses TRBV7-9 with TRBJ2-7; TRBD1 agrees at 7 bases. V was clipped by 5 bases and J by 0 bases; unmatched bases: 13. This CDR3 spans 17 amino acids. CDR1 and CDR2 from the germline V gene are SEHNR and FQNEAQ (reference sequence). The CDR3 loop reads CASSPLEARGTSYEQYF. The DNA of the CDR3 is TGTGCCAGCAGCCCACTGGAGGCCAGGGGGACCTCCTACGAGCAGTACTTC.

The CDR3 DNA is TGTGCCAGCAGCTTAGAGAGAGGGGTTGAGGGCTACACCTTC. This gives the protein CASSLERGVEGYTF. The chain couples TRBV7-9 to TRBJ1-2, with a tentative D call TRBD1 (5 bases). V was clipped by 1 base and J by 8 bases, with 14 bases between them. This CDR3 is built from 14 residues. The germline gives CDR1 SEHNR, CDR2 FQNEAQ (reference sequence).

The rearrangement links TRBV5-5 to TRBJ1-1; D ambiguous. V was shortened by 3 bases and J by 2 bases, with 11 bases between the two germline ends. Germline V gene data show CDR1 as SGHKS and CDR2 as YYEKEE (reference sequence). This CDR3 region has 14 residues. Written as DNA, the CDR3 is TGTGCCAGCAGCTCAGAAGACAAAAACACTGAAGCTTTCTTT. It translates to CASSSEDKNTEAFF. The full variable domain, its missing parts supplied by reference TRBV5-5 and TRBJ1-1, is DAGVTQSPTHLIKTRGQQVTLRCSPISGHKSVSWYQQVLGQGPQFIFQYYEKEERGRGNFPDRFSARQFPNYSSELNVNALLLGDSALYLCASSSEDKNTEAFFGQGTRLTVV.